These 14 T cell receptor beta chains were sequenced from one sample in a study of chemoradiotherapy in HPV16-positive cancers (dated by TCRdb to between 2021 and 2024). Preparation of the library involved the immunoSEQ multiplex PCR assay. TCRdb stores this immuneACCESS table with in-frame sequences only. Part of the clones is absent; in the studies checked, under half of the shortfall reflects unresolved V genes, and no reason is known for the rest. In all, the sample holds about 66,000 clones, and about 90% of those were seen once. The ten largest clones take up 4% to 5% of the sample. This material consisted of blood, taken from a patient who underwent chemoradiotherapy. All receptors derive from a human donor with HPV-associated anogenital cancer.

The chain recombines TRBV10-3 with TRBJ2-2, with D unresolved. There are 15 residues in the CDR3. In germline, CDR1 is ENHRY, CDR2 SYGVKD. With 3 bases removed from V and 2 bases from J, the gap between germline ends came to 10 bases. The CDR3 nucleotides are TGTGCCATCAGTGATGGGGTAGCAAACACCGGGGAGCTGTTTTTT. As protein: CAISDGVANTGELFF.

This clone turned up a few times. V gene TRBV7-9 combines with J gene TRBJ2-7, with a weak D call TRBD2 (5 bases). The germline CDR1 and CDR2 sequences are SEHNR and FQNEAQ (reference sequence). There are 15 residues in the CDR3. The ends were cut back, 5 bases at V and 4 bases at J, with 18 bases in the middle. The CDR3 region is CASSGELESWYEQYF. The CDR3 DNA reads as TGTGCCAGCAGCGGGGAACTAGAGTCTTGGTACGAGCAGTACTTC. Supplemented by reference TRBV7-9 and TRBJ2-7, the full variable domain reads DTGVSQNPRHKITKRGQNVTFRCDPISEHNRLYWYRQTLGQGPEFLTYFQNEAQLEKSRLLSDRFSAERPKGSFSTLEIQRTEQGDSAMYLCASSGELESWYEQYFGPGTRLTVT.

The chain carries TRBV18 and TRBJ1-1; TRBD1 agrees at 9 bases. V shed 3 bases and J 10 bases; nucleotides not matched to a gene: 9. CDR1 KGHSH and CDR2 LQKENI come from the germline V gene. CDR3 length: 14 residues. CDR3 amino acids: CASSPVPGQGAAFF. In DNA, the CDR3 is TGTGCCAGCTCACCCGTCCCGGGACAGGGAGCAGCTTTCTTT.

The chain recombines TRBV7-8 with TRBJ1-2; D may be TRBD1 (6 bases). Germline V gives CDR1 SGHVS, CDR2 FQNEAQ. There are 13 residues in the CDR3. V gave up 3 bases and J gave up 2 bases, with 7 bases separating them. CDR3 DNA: TGTGCCAGCAGCTTGGGACACAACTATGGCTACACCTTC. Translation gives CASSLGHNYGYTF.

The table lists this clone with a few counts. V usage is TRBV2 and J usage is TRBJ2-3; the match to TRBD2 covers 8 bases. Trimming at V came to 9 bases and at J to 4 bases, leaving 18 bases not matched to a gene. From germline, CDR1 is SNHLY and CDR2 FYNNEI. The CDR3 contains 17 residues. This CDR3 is CARYLAGASFSPDTQYF. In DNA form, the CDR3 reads TGTGCCAGATACCTAGCGGGTGCCTCCTTTTCTCCAGATACGCAGTATTTT. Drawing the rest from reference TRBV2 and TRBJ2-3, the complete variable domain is EPEVTQTPSHQVTQMGQEVILRCVPISNHLYFYWYRQILGQKVEFLVSFYNNEISEKSEIFDDQFSVERPDGSNFTLKIRSTKLEDSAMYFCARYLAGASFSPDTQYFGPGTRLTVL.

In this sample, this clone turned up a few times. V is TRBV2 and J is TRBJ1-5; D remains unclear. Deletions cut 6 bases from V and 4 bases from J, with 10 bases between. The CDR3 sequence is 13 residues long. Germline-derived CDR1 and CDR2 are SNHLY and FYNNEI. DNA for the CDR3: TGTGCCAGCAGAGGTACAGTAAATCAGCCCCAGCATTTT. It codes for CASRGTVNQPQHF.

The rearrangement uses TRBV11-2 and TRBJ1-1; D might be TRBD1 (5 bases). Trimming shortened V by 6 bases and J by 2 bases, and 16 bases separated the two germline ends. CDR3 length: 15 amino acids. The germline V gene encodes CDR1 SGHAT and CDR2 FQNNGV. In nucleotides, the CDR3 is TGTGCCAGCAGTTTCGGCCAGACAGTAAACACTGAAGCTTTCTTT. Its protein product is CASSFGQTVNTEAFF.

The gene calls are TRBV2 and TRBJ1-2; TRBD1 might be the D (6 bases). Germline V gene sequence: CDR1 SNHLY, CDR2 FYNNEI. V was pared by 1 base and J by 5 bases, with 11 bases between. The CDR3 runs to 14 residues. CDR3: CASSEEQGGYGYTF. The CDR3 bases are TGTGCCAGCAGTGAAGAACAGGGCGGGTATGGCTACACCTTC.

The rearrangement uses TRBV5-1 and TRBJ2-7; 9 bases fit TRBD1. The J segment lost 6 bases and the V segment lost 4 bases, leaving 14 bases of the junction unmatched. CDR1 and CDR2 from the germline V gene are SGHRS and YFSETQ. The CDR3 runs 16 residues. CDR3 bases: TGCGCCAGCAGCGCGGTAAGGGACAGGGTATTATTCGAGCAGTACTTC. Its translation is CASSAVRDRVLFEQYF.

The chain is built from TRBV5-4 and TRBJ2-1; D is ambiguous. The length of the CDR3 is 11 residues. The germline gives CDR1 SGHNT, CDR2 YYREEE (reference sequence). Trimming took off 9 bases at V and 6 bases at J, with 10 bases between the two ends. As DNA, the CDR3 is TGTGCCACCTCTTTGTCCAATGAGCAGTTCTTC. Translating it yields CATSLSNEQFF.

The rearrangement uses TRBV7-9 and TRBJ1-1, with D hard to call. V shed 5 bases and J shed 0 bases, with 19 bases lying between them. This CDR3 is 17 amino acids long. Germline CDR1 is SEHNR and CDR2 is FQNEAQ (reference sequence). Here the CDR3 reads CASSGQAGMGMNTEAFF. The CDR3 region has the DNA TGTGCCAGCAGCGGTCAAGCGGGGATGGGCATGAACACTGAAGCTTTCTTT.

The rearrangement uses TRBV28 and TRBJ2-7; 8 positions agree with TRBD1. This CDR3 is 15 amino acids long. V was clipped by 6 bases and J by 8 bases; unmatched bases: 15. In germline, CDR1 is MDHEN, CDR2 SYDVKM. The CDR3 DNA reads TGTGCCAGCAGCAATGGACAGGGAAGCGTTCAGAAGCAGTACTTC. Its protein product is CASSNGQGSVQKQYF.

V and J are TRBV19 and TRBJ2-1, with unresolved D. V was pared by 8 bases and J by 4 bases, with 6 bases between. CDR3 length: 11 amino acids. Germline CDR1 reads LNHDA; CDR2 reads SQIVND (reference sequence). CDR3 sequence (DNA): TGTGCCAGTGTTGCATACAATGAGCAGTTCTTC. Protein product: CASVAYNEQFF.

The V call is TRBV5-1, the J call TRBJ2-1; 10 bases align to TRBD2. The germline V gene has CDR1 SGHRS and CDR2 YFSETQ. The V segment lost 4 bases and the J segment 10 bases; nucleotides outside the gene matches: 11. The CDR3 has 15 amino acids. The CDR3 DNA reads TGCGCCAGCAGCGATGGTAGCGGGGGGATGCGGGAGCAGTTCTTC. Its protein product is CASSDGSGGMREQFF.